This is a list of T cell receptor beta chains from one sample in a study of blood T cells in healthy people across ages. From the 5' RACE reads, TCRdb called clonotypes with MiXCR, one entry per CDR3 protein. The data show more than 700,000 distinct CDR3 sequences, about 47% seen once. The sequenced material came from blood. Every receptor here comes from an older man in good health. The CDR3 runs from the conserved cysteine through the conserved F or W. A D gene is named only where the DNA matches it firmly. A clone size is listed for some rows: how often the clone was seen (once, few, many), or a class if it is expanded.

clone size | J gene | D gene | V gene | CDR3 DNA | CDR3 protein
. | TRBJ2-6 | . | TRBV28 | TGTGCCAGCAGGCAGGGACCCGGGGCCAACGTCCTGACTTTC | CASRQGPGANVLTF
few | TRBJ1-1 | . | TRBV7-2 | TGTGCCAGCAGCTTAAGTTGGGCGAGCACTGAAGCTTTCTTT | CASSLSWASTEAFF
. | TRBJ2-7 | . | TRBV20-1 | TGCAGTGCTAAACTCCCCCGTTCCGGCTCCTACGAGCAGTACTTC | CSAKLPRSGSYEQYF
. | TRBJ2-3 | . | TRBV5-1 | TGCGCCAGCAGCTTGGTGACTAGTTTTAAGGCAGATACGCAGTATTTT | CASSLVTSFKADTQYF
. | TRBJ2-3 | . | TRBV4-2 | TGTGCCAGCAGCCAAGAGTCGCCTCCTAGATCAGATACGCAGTATTTT | CASSQESPPRSDTQYF
once | TRBJ2-7 | . | TRBV5-6 | TGTGCCAGCAGCTTGCAAGGGTTCGAGCAGTACTTC | CASSLQGFEQYF
many | TRBJ2-3 | . | TRBV7-2 | TGTGCCAGCAGCTTAGTTGGGGCTAACTCCCGTACGCAGTATTTT | CASSLVGANSRTQYF
few | TRBJ2-1 | TRBD2 | TRBV4-3 | TGCGCCAGCAGCCAAGATCGACTAGCGGGGGGTGAGCAGTTCTTC | CASSQDRLAGGEQFF
. | TRBJ1-6 | . | TRBV7-2 | TGTGCCAGCAGCTCAAGAAGCAGTAGGGTCAATTCACCCCTCCACTTT | CASSSRSSRVNSPLHF
. | TRBJ1-2 | TRBD1 | TRBV15 | TGTGCCACCAGCAGAGACAGGGGGGCCAACTATGGCTACACCTTC | CATSRDRGANYGYTF
. | TRBJ2-3 | TRBD1 | TRBV6-1 | TGTGCCAGCACAGGGGGCAAAGATACGCAGTATTTT | CASTGGKDTQYF
. | TRBJ2-3 | TRBD2 | TRBV9 | TGTGCCAGCAGCGTTAGCGGGAGGAGCACAGATACGCAGTATTTT | CASSVSGRSTDTQYF
. | TRBJ2-1 | . | TRBV20-1 | TGCAGTGCTGGGGGGACTCAGGGGAACAATGAGCAGTTCTTC | CSAGGTQGNNEQFF
. | TRBJ1-1 | TRBD1 | TRBV4-1 | TGCGCCAGCAGCCAGGACAGGGAAAGTAATGAAGCTTTCTTT | CASSQDRESNEAFF
few | TRBJ1-1 | . | TRBV12-3/TRBV12-4 | TGTGCCAGCAGTTTCGACCCAAGGAGCACTGAAGCTTTCTTT | CASSFDPRSTEAFF
few | TRBJ2-6 | TRBD1 | TRBV6-2/TRBV6-3 | TGTGCCAGCAGTTACACAGGGGGCGCTGGGGCCAACGTCCTGACTTTC | CASSYTGGAGANVLTF
few | TRBJ2-7 | TRBD2 | TRBV12-3/TRBV12-4 | TGTGCCAGCAGGAATACAGCGGGAGGTTCGAAGGGCGAGCAGTACTTC | CASRNTAGGSKGEQYF
many | TRBJ2-7 | . | TRBV12-3/TRBV12-4 | TGTGCCAGCAGTTTAGCGGGGGACCTCTACGAGCAGTACTTC | CASSLAGDLYEQYF
. | TRBJ2-5 | TRBD2 | TRBV30 | TGTGCCTGGAGTGTTGGGGGGGACCAGGAGTACTTC | CAWSVGGDQEYF
. | TRBJ2-5 | . | TRBV5-1 | TGCGCCAGCAGCTTGGAGGTCAGGCTAGCGTACCACAATGAGCAGTACTTC | CASSLEVRLAYHNEQYF
. | TRBJ2-1 | TRBD2 | TRBV20-1 | TGCAGTGCTAGAAAGGGGCTAGCGGGAGTATTAGAGACCCAGTTCTTC | CSARKGLAGVLETQFF
few | TRBJ2-3 | TRBD2 | TRBV27 | TGTGCCAGCAGTCCACAGCGGGACCCAGATACGCAGTATTTT | CASSPQRDPDTQYF
. | TRBJ1-6 | TRBD1 | TRBV6-5 | TGTGCCAGCAGTGGTATGGGACAGGGCTTCCCACCCCTCCACTTT | CASSGMGQGFPPLHF